These T cell receptor beta chains were read from a single sample in a study of CD8 T cells in ankylosing spondylitis. A single record per CDR3 protein comes from TCRdb applying MiXCR to the 5' RACE reads. The table lists over 150,000 distinct CDR3 sequences, approximately 18% of them singletons. The sample comprised blood, either unsorted or a sorted T cell fraction (not recorded which). These receptors all come from a male donor under 30 with ankylosing spondylitis or in good health (not recorded which). Each CDR3 is given with its conserved first and last residue. Each record gives: J gene, D gene, CDR3 length, clone size, V gene, CDR3 DNA, CDR3 protein. A D gene is named only where the DNA matches it firmly. Not all rows give a size; the values are once, few, many and, for expanded clones, a class.

>TRBJ1-5|-|15|many|TRBV5-1
TGCGCCAGCAACCCTACTGCTAGTAGCAATCAGCCCCAGCATTTT
CASNPTASSNQPQHF
>TRBJ2-5|-|12|many|TRBV7-9
TGTGCCAGCAGCCCCAGTCGGGAGACCCAGTACTTC
CASSPSRETQYF
>TRBJ2-7|-|11|few|TRBV6-6
TGTGCCAGCAGTTACTCAGAACATCAGTACTTC
CASSYSEHQYF
>TRBJ2-4|-|13|many|TRBV5-5
TGTGCCAGCATCCCAGCGGACAAAAACATTCAGTACTTC
CASIPADKNIQYF
>TRBJ2-7|TRBD1|17|many|TRBV10-3
TGTGCCATCAGTGAGTCGGCCCTTGCCGGGACAGGGTTCGAGCAGTACTTC
CAISESALAGTGFEQYF
>TRBJ1-2|TRBD1|12|-|TRBV29-1
TGCAGTGCGACGGGACAGAACTATGGCTACACCTTC
CSATGQNYGYTF
>TRBJ2-2|TRBD1|19|many|TRBV12-3/TRBV12-4
TGTGCCAGCAGTTTTTCTAGGACCTGGGACAGCAATGCATCCGGGGAGCTGTTTTTT
CASSFSRTWDSNASGELFF
>TRBJ2-3|-|15|many|TRBV2
TGTGCCAGCAAAGTGGAGGGGACAGACACAGATACGCAGTATTTT
CASKVEGTDTDTQYF
>TRBJ2-1|TRBD2|14|-|TRBV2
TGTGCCAGCTCTAGCGGCCCTCGGTACAATGAGCAGTTCTTC
CASSSGPRYNEQFF
>TRBJ2-1|-|12|many|TRBV10-3
TGTGCCATCAGTGATGGTTTGACGGATCACTTCTTC
CAISDGLTDHFF
>TRBJ2-1|TRBD2|19|many|TRBV7-9
TGTGCCAGCAGCCCCCCGGTGAGAGCGGGAGGGAAATTGTACAATGAGCAGTTCTTC
CASSPPVRAGGKLYNEQFF
>TRBJ2-1|TRBD2|14|few|TRBV19
TGTGCCAGTAGTATTAGGACTAGTGCGAATGAGCAGTTCTTC
CASSIRTSANEQFF
>TRBJ2-1|-|15|many|TRBV12-3/TRBV12-4
TGTGCCAGCAGCCCAGAGCGGGTCTCCTACAATGAGCAGTTCTTC
CASSPERVSYNEQFF
>TRBJ2-3|TRBD2|17|-|TRBV4-3
TGCGCCAGCAGCCAAGAAGGACTAGCGGATTCCACAGATACGCAGTATTTT
CASSQEGLADSTDTQYF
>TRBJ2-4|TRBD1|14|many|TRBV11-3
TGTGCCAGCAGCCCTAGGGACAGCTCAAACATTCAGTACTTC
CASSPRDSSNIQYF
>TRBJ2-1|-|15|-|TRBV20-1
TGCAGTGCTTCAAGGGAGGGGACAGGCTACAATGAGCAGTTCTTC
CSASREGTGYNEQFF
>TRBJ2-1|-|12|many|TRBV9
TGTGCCAGCAGCGGGGCAGGGAATGAGCAGTTCTTC
CASSGAGNEQFF
>TRBJ2-3|-|19|many|TRBV21-1
TGTGCCAGCAGCAAAGTACGACTAGCGGAACTTTATTACACAGATACGCAGTATTTT
CASSKVRLAELYYTDTQYF
>TRBJ2-2|-|17|many|TRBV21-1
TGTGCCAGCAGCAAAGGATCGGACAGGGAAATTACCGGGGAGCTGTTTTTT
CASSKGSDREITGELFF
>TRBJ2-5|-|16|many|TRBV4-1
TGCGCCAGCAGCCGGATTCCCCCGGGATACCAAGAGACCCAGTACTTC
CASSRIPPGYQETQYF
>TRBJ1-3|-|17|many|TRBV5-1
TGCGCCAGCAGCCCCCGCCAGGGGTGGGCCTCTGGAAACACCATATATTTT
CASSPRQGWASGNTIYF
>TRBJ2-3|-|14|-|TRBV20-1
TGCAGTGCTAGAGATCTCCCGGGCACAGATACGCAGTATTTT
CSARDLPGTDTQYF
>TRBJ2-6|-|17|many|TRBV5-1
TGCGCCAGCAGCGGGGGTCTGGACCCCTCTGGGGCCAACGTCCTGACTTTC
CASSGGLDPSGANVLTF
>TRBJ2-1|TRBD1|18|many|TRBV7-3
TGTGCCAGCAGCTCCGGGACAGGGCCATTTAGCTCCTACAATGAGCAGTTCTTC
CASSSGTGPFSSYNEQFF
>TRBJ2-2|-|17|many|TRBV5-6
TGTGCCAGCAGCTTGATTCGACAGGGGAGGGACACCGGGGAGCTGTTTTTT
CASSLIRQGRDTGELFF
>TRBJ2-5|-|14|many|TRBV27
TGTGCCAGCAGTTTAGGGGGGCTTGTGGAGACCCAGTACTTC
CASSLGGLVETQYF
>TRBJ2-5|-|13|-|TRBV29-1
TGCAGCGTTGAAGCAACTGGGGCAGGGACCCAGTACTTC
CSVEATGAGTQYF
>TRBJ2-7|-|14|many|TRBV11-2
TGTGCCAGCAGCTTAGAAGAGATAACCTACGAGCAGTACTTC
CASSLEEITYEQYF
>TRBJ2-7|-|11|many|TRBV25-1
TGTGCCAGCAGTTTCAACTACGAGCAGTACTTC
CASSFNYEQYF
>TRBJ2-3|-|14|-|TRBV5-1
TGCGCCAGCAGCATGGTCCAGACAACAGATACGCAGTATTTT
CASSMVQTTDTQYF
>TRBJ2-1|-|13|many|TRBV7-3
TGTGCCAGCAGCTTAACGTTAGGTGGGGAGCAGTTCTTC
CASSLTLGGEQFF
>TRBJ1-5|TRBD1|13|many|TRBV20-1
TGCAGTGCATGGACAGGGGCCAATCAGCCCCAGCATTTT
CSAWTGANQPQHF
>TRBJ2-5|-|14|many|TRBV14
TGTGCCAGCAGCCAAACACTACCCCAAGAGACCCAGTACTTC
CASSQTLPQETQYF
>TRBJ2-1|-|14|many|TRBV11-1
TGTGCCAGCAGCTTATTGCCGATCTACAATGAGCAGTTCTTC
CASSLLPIYNEQFF
>TRBJ2-1|TRBD1|14|many|TRBV29-1
TGCAGCGTTCTACTCCGGGACAGGGTTAATGAGCAGTTCTTC
CSVLLRDRVNEQFF
>TRBJ2-3|-|15|many|TRBV20-1
TGCAGTGCTAGTTTTAGCGGTCCACACACAGATACGCAGTATTTT
CSASFSGPHTDTQYF
>TRBJ2-1|TRBD2|15|once|TRBV7-9
TGTGCCAGCAGCGTCCCAGCGGGGTCCTACAATGAGCAGTTCTTC
CASSVPAGSYNEQFF
>TRBJ2-3|-|14|many|TRBV6-6
TGTGCCAGCAGTTACTCCGAGGGGATGAATACGCAGTATTTT
CASSYSEGMNTQYF
>TRBJ2-1|-|15|many|TRBV27
TGTGCCAGCAGTCAGTCCCGGGACACCTACAATGAGCAGTTCTTC
CASSQSRDTYNEQFF
>TRBJ2-6|-|15|many|TRBV12-3/TRBV12-4
TGTGCCAGCAGAACTACGTCAGGCGGGGCCAACGTCCTGACTTTC
CASRTTSGGANVLTF
>TRBJ2-3|-|15|-|TRBV15
TGTGCCACCAGCAGAGGAGGCGTCGCGGCAGATACGCAGTATTTT
CATSRGGVAADTQYF
>TRBJ2-1|TRBD2|15|-|TRBV12-3/TRBV12-4
TGTGCCAGCAGTCTCCTAGCGGGAGGGGGGAGTGAGCAGTTCTTC
CASSLLAGGGSEQFF
>TRBJ2-7|TRBD1|14|once|TRBV6-5
TGTGCCAGCAGCCGAACCGGACAGGTCTACGAGCAGTACTTC
CASSRTGQVYEQYF
>TRBJ2-1|-|16|many|TRBV7-2
TGTGCCAGCAGCTTACGGAGACGCCTCTCCTACAATGAGCAGTTCTTC
CASSLRRRLSYNEQFF
>TRBJ2-3|TRBD2|15|many|TRBV12-3/TRBV12-4
TGTGCCAGCAGTTTAATCCAGGGAGGGATTGATACGCAGTATTTT
CASSLIQGGIDTQYF
>TRBJ1-1|-|12|many|TRBV11-2
TGTGCCAGCAGTGTAGACCGGTTCGCGGCTTTCTTT
CASSVDRFAAFF
>TRBJ1-3|-|16|-|TRBV20-1
TGCAGTGCTAGAGATCCGGCCAGCCCCTCTGGAAACACCATATATTTT
CSARDPASPSGNTIYF
>TRBJ2-3|-|14|many|TRBV12-3/TRBV12-4
TGTGCCATAAGGGGGGACTCTAGCACAGATACGCAGTATTTT
CAIRGDSSTDTQYF
>TRBJ2-1|-|12|-|TRBV6-2/TRBV6-3
TGTGCCAGCAGCCCCCCTCCTCGGGAGCAGTTCTTC
CASSPPPREQFF
>TRBJ2-5|-|15|many|TRBV5-1
TGCGCCAGCAGCCCCCGGGGTGTCAAGGAGGAGACCCAGTACTTC
CASSPRGVKEETQYF
>TRBJ2-1|TRBD1|15|many|TRBV5-1
TGCGCCAGCAGCTTGGGGGACAGGCTATACAATGAGCAGTTCTTC
CASSLGDRLYNEQFF
>TRBJ1-2|-|13|many|TRBV6-5
TGTGCCAGCAGTTACTCCCGTCGGGGTGGCTACACCTTC
CASSYSRRGGYTF
>TRBJ1-1|-|11|many|TRBV6-4
TGTGCCAGCAGTGAGGGTCGGCAAGCTTTCTTT
CASSEGRQAFF
>TRBJ1-5|-|11|many|TRBV20-1
TGCAGTGCTATAGACGGTCAGCCCCAGCATTTT
CSAIDGQPQHF